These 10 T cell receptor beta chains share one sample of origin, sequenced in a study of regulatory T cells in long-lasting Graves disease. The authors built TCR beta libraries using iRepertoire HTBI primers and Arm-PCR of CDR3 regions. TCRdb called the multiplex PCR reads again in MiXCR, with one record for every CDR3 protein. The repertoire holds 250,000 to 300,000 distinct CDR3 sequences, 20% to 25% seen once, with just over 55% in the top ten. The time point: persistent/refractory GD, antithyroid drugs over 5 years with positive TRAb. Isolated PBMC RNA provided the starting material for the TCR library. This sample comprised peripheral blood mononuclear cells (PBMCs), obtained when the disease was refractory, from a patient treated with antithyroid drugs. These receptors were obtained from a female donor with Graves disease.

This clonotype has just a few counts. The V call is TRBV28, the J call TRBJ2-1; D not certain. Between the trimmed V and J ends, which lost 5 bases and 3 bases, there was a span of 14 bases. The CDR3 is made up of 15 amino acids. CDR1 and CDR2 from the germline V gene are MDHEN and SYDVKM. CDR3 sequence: CASSPPWTRYNEQFF. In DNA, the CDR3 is TGTGCCAGCAGTCCCCCATGGACGCGCTACAATGAGCAGTTCTTC.

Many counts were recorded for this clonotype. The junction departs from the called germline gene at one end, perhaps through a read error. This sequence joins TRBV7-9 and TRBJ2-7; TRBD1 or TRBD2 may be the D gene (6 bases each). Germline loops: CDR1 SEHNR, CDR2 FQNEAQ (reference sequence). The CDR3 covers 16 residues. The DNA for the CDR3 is TGTGCCAGCAGCTTAGCAGGGGGGAGTTTCTCCAACGAGCAGTACTTC. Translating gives CASSLAGGSFSNEQYF. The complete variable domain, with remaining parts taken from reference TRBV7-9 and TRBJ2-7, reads DTGVSQNPRHKITKRGQNVTFRCDPISEHNRLYWYRQTLGQGPEFLTYFQNEAQLEKSRLLSDRFSAERPKGSFSTLEIQRTEQGDSAMYLCASSLAGGSFSNEQYFGPGTRLTVT.

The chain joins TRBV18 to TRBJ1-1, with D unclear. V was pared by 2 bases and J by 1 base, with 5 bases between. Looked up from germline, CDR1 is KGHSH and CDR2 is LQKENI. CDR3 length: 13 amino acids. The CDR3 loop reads CASSPRQNTEAFF. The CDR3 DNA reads TGTGCCAGCTCACCAAGGCAGAACACTGAAGCTTTCTTT.

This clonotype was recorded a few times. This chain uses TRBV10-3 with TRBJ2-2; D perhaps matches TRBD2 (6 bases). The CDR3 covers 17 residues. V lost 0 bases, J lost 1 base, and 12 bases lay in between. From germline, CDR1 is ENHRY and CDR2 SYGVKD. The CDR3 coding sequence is TGTGCCATCAGTGAGTCGGGCGGGAACTTGAACACCGGGGAGCTGTTTTTT. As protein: CAISESGGNLNTGELFF.

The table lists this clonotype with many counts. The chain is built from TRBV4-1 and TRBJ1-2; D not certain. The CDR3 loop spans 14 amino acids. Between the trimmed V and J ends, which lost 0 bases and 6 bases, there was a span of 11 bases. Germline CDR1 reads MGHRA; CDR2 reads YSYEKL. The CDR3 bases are TGCGCCAGCAGCCAAGATGGCCGAACGGATGGCTACACCTTC. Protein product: CASSQDGRTDGYTF.

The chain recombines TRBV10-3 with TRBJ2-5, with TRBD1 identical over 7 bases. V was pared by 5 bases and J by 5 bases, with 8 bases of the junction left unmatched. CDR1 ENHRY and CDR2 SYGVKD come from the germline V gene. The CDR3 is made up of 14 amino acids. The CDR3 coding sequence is TGTGCCATCAGTACCCCGACAGGGCGCGAGACCCAGTACTTC. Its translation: CAISTPTGRETQYF.

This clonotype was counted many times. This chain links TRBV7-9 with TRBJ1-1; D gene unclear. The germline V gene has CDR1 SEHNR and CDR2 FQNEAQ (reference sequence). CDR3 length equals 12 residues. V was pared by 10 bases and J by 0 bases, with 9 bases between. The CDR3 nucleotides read TGTGCCACCGACATGATGAACACTGAAGCTTTCTTT. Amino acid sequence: CATDMMNTEAFF.

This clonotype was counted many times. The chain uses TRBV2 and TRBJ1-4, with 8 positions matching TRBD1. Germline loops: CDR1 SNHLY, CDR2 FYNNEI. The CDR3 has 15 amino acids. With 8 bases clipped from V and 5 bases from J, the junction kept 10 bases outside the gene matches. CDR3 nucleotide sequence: TGTGCCAGCCTCTCTCACAGGGGGGGAAATGAAAAACTGTTTTTT. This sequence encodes CASLSHRGGNEKLFF.

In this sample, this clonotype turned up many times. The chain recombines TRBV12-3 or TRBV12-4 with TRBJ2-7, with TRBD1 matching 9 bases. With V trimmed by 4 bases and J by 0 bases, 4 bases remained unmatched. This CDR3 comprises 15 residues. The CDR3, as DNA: TGTGCCAGCAGTTCCCGACAGGGGGTCTCCTACGAGCAGTACTTC. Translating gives CASSSRQGVSYEQYF.

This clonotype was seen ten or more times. DNA for the CDR3: TGTGCCATCAGTGAAGCCGGGACTAGCATGGTCTACGAGCAGTACTTC. Residues: CAISEAGTSMVYEQYF. The genes are TRBV10-3 and TRBJ2-7; 9 nucleotides agree with TRBD2. V dropped 3 bases and J dropped 3; count of bases not matched to a gene: 9. The CDR3 totals 16 residues. Looked up from germline, CDR1 is ENHRY and CDR2 is SYGVKD.